The 32 T cell receptor beta chains presented below share a single source sample, sequenced in a study of CD8+CD57+ T cells in acquired aplastic anemia. TCR beta VDJ and CDR3 were profiled, and genomic DNA was the template. TCRdb independently ran MiXCR on the reads; one entry per CDR3 protein. The sample has 150,000 to 200,000 distinct CDR3 sequences; roughly 48% are singletons. Patients picked for sequencing had shown CD8+CD57+ cell expansion detected by flow cytometry. Sequenced input: sorted CD4+, CD8+, or CD8+CD57+ T cells (not recorded which) from PBMCs. The receptors stem from a human donor with aplastic anemia.

The chain employs TRBV25-1 and TRBJ2-1; the D gene is possibly TRBD2 (6 bases). The CDR3 has 15 amino acids. Trimming left V 11 bases short and J 6 bases short, with 23 bases between. CDR1 is MGHDK, CDR2 SYGVNS, per germline. The CDR3 DNA sequence: TGTGCCTGGAGCGAGCGGGCTGGTTGGGGCAATGAGCAGTTCTTC. Protein product: CAWSERAGWGNEQFF.

This clonotype was recorded only once. The CDR3 does not end in the conserved phenylalanine or tryptophan, so this is likely a read error. The V gene is TRBV25-1, the J gene TRBJ2-2, with a possible D match to TRBD2 (5 bases). The V and J ends lost 8 bases and 9 bases respectively, with 19 bases between them. This CDR3 contains 14 residues. Germline CDR1 is MGHDK and CDR2 is SYGVNS. CDR3 residues: CASQGLPNLRELFL. CDR3 sequence (DNA): TGTGCCAGCCAAGGACTCCCCAACCTCCGGGAGCTGTTTCTT.

The chain has TRBV24-1 and TRBJ2-5; 9 nucleotides agree with TRBD1. The ends lost 5 bases at V and 1 base at J; junction bases unmatched: 10. Germline V gene sequence: CDR1 KGHDR, CDR2 SFDVKD. The CDR3 has 17 amino acids. The CDR3 sequence: CATSVRTGVSTQETQYF. The CDR3 nucleotides are TGTGCCACCAGTGTCCGGACAGGGGTCTCGACCCAAGAGACCCAGTACTTC.

This clonotype has at least ten counts. The rearrangement links TRBV12-3 or TRBV12-4 to TRBJ2-5; TRBD2 aligns across 7 bases. Losses at the gene ends were 5 bases for V and 1 base for J; bases not matched to a gene: 4. This CDR3 spans 14 amino acids. The CDR3 DNA sequence: TGTGCCAGCAGTCCACTAGCGTTCCAAGAGACCCAGTACTTC. It specifies CASSPLAFQETQYF.

This rearrangement joins TRBV30 to TRBJ1-3; 7 nucleotides agree with TRBD1. The V gene's germline CDR1 is GTSNPN and CDR2 SVGIG (reference sequence). The CDR3 length is 14 residues. CDR3 nucleotide sequence: TGTGCTTACACAGGGGAAGGGCCTGGAAACACCATATATTTT. This sequence encodes CAYTGEGPGNTIYF.

Ten or more counts support this clonotype. The V call is TRBV19, the J call TRBJ1-5; 8 nucleotides match TRBD1. Germline V lookup: CDR1 LNHDA, CDR2 SQIVND (reference sequence). The ends lost 6 bases at V and 2 bases at J; junction bases unmatched: 6. CDR3 length equals 15 residues. This chain's CDR3 is CASRIQGVGNQPQHF. In DNA form, the CDR3 reads TGTGCCAGTAGGATACAGGGGGTAGGCAATCAGCCCCAGCATTTT. The full variable domain, with the rest looked up from reference TRBV19 and TRBJ1-5, is DGGITQSPKYLFRKEGQNVTLSCEQNLNHDAMYWYRQDPGQGLRLIYYSQIVNDFQKGDIAEGYSVSREKKESFPLTVTSAQKNPTAFYLCASRIQGVGNQPQHFGDGTRLSIL.

This clonotype was picked up a small number of times. The genes are TRBV25-1 and TRBJ1-1; D gene ambiguous. The CDR3 extends over 12 amino acids. Trimming shortened V by 10 bases and J by 6 bases, and 15 bases separated the two germline ends. The germline CDR1 and CDR2 sequences are MGHDK and SYGVNS. The CDR3 DNA sequence: TGTGCCACCTTACAGCCTCCCGCTGAAGCTTTCTTT. Residues: CATLQPPAEAFF.

This clonotype was recorded at least ten times. This chain links TRBV6-2 or TRBV6-3 with TRBJ2-7, with 8 positions matching TRBD2. The CDR3 loop spans 15 amino acids. Germline V gene data show CDR1 as MNHEY and CDR2 as SVGEGT. Trimming took 6 bases from V and 1 from J; bases not matched to a gene: 8. The CDR3 region is CASRSLLADSYEQYF. The CDR3, as DNA: TGTGCCAGCAGGTCTCTACTAGCGGATTCCTACGAGCAGTACTTC.

This chain links TRBV15 with TRBJ2-7; D tentatively reads TRBD1 or TRBD2 (5 bases each). With 0 bases removed from V and 3 bases from J, the gap between germline ends came to 21 bases. The germline gives CDR1 LNHNV, CDR2 YYDKDF (reference sequence). The CDR3 totals 18 residues. CDR3 bases: TGTGCCACCAGCAGAGACACCCCAGGGCCAGGGAGCCTCTACGAGCAGTACTTC. Residues: CATSRDTPGPGSLYEQYF.

Points on this clonotype: With a much larger clone just one base away, this may be a read error. This sequence joins TRBV12-5 and TRBJ1-5, with 8 bases identical to TRBD1. From germline, CDR1 is LGHNT and CDR2 FRNRAP. V gave up 6 bases and J gave up 5 bases; unmatched junction bases: 9. CDR3 length equals 15 residues. CDR3 sequence reads: CASGYQEQGDQPQHF. The CDR3 region has the DNA TGTGCTAGTGGCTACCAGGAACAGGGGGATCAGCCCCAGCATTTT.

In its sample, this clonotype was seen many times. The V and J genes are TRBV5-1 and TRBJ2-5; 11 nucleotides line up with TRBD2. Germline CDR1 and CDR2: SGHRS and YFSETQ. The CDR3 contains 15 residues. V was clipped by 0 bases and J by 2 bases; unmatched bases: 0. The CDR3 DNA reads TGCGCCAGCAGCTTGGCTAGCGGGAGGCAAGAGACCCAGTACTTC. The encoded protein is CASSLASGRQETQYF.

The gene calls are TRBV6-4 and TRBJ2-7, with a weak D call TRBD1 (6 bases). The CDR3 extends over 13 amino acids. Germline values: CDR1 MRHNA, CDR2 SNTAGT. Between the trimmed V and J ends, which lost 3 bases and 2 bases, there was a span of 8 bases. CDR3 coding DNA: TGTGCCAGCAGTGAAGGGGACACCTACGAGCAGTACTTC. Protein product: CASSEGDTYEQYF.

The gene calls are TRBV7-3 and TRBJ2-1; 12 nucleotides agree with TRBD2. J was trimmed by 6 bases and V by 0 bases; bases with no gene match: 9. The CDR3 loop spans 18 amino acids. Germline CDR1 SGHTA, CDR2 FQGTGA. CDR3 sequence reads: CASSLTVLAGGPGNEQFF. CDR3 bases: TGTGCCAGCAGCTTAACCGTCCTAGCGGGAGGGCCTGGCAATGAGCAGTTCTTC.

V usage is TRBV20-1 and J usage is TRBJ2-6; 7 bases map to TRBD1. The CDR3 spans 18 residues. The germline V gene encodes CDR1 DFQATT and CDR2 SNEGSKA (reference sequence). V trimming: 3 bases; J trimming: 0 bases; junction bases outside the gene matches: 11. The CDR3 reads CSARTTGQTISGANVLTF. CDR3 DNA: TGCAGTGCTAGGACCACGGGACAGACCATCTCTGGGGCCAACGTCCTGACTTTC.

This clonotype came up a few times. The chain has TRBV3-1 and TRBJ2-5, with D unclear. The CDR3 is 17 residues long. Germline values: CDR1 LGHDT, CDR2 YNNKEL (reference sequence). V shed 4 bases and J shed 2 bases, with 20 bases lying between them. The CDR3 region is CASSPTFSVVGQETQYF. The CDR3 bases are TGTGCCAGCAGCCCGACCTTCAGCGTAGTCGGACAAGAGACCCAGTACTTC.

This clonotype was observed many times. The chain joins TRBV7-6 to TRBJ1-5; the D is unclear. Trimming removed 2 bases at V and 4 bases at J, with 12 bases between. Germline V CDR1 and CDR2: SGHVS, FNYEAQ. The CDR3 consists of 15 residues. CDR3 sequence reads: CASSLIQGSNQPQHF. CDR3 nucleotides: TGTGCCAGCAGCTTAATCCAAGGAAGTAATCAGCCCCAGCATTTT. Together with reference TRBV7-6 and TRBJ1-5, the CDR3 gives the full variable domain: GAGVSQSPRYKVTKRGQDVALRCDPISGHVSLYWYRQALGQGPEFLTYFNYEAQQDKSGLPNDRFSAERPEGSISTLTIQRTEQRDSAMYRCASSLIQGSNQPQHFGDGTRLSIL.

The chain has TRBV30 and TRBJ2-7; TRBD2 matches 8 bases. The CDR3 contains 14 residues. The germline V gene has CDR1 GTSNPN and CDR2 SVGIG (reference sequence). V shed 3 bases and J 7 bases; nucleotides not matched to a gene: 11. CDR3 sequence reads: CAWRSGSSYNEQYF. CDR3 in DNA: TGTGCCTGGAGAAGCGGGAGCTCCTACAATGAGCAGTACTTC.

The J gene is TRBJ2-1, the V gene TRBV10-3; D unclear. The CDR3 consists of 13 residues. V was clipped by 10 bases and J by 4 bases, with 14 bases between them. CDR1 is ENHRY, CDR2 SYGVKD, per germline. The chain's CDR3 is CASSSVGYNEQFF. The DNA for the CDR3 is TGTGCCAGCAGCTCTGTAGGGTACAATGAGCAGTTCTTC.

A word on this clonotype: The conserved final phenylalanine or tryptophan is absent from the CDR3, which likely points to a read error. V and J are TRBV11-3 and TRBJ2-7, with 8 bases matching TRBD2. The CDR3 has 15 residues. The germline V gene has CDR1 SGHNT and CDR2 YENEEA. In DNA, the CDR3 is TGTGCCGGCAGCTTGTATACCGGGACTAGCTACGAGCAGTACTCC. Translating gives CAGSLYTGTSYEQYS.

The rearrangement uses TRBV25-1 and TRBJ2-1, with D tentatively TRBD2 (5 bases). The V end was cut by 10 bases, the J end by 0 bases, with 13 bases between. Germline CDR1 reads MGHDK; CDR2 reads SYGVNS. CDR3 length: 14 amino acids. As DNA, the CDR3 is TGTGCCACCACAGCGGCAGGCTCCTACAATGAGCAGTTCTTC. This sequence encodes CATTAAGSYNEQFF.

The chain has TRBV7-9 and TRBJ2-7; D gene uncertain. Germline V gene sequence: CDR1 SEHNR, CDR2 FQNEAQ (reference sequence). The CDR3 is 12 residues long. Trimming shortened V by 7 bases and J by 3 bases, and 10 bases separated the two germline ends. CDR3 sequence reads: CASTPVLYEQYF. The CDR3 bases are TGTGCCAGCACCCCGGTCCTCTACGAGCAGTACTTC.

The chain has TRBV29-1 and TRBJ2-1, with D tentatively TRBD1 (5 bases). This CDR3 spans 14 amino acids. Germline V gene data show CDR1 as SQVTM and CDR2 as ANQGSEA. Trimming stripped 6 bases from V and 4 bases from J, with 16 bases between. Here the CDR3 DNA reads TGCAGCGTCCCGGTGGGGCTAACGTACAATGAGCAGTTCTTC. Encoded protein: CSVPVGLTYNEQFF.

This clonotype has more than one count but fewer than ten. The chain joins TRBV15 to TRBJ2-7, with D perhaps TRBD2 (5 bases). The CDR3 consists of 13 residues. Trimming removed 5 bases at V and 3 bases at J, with 11 bases between. Germline V CDR1 and CDR2: LNHNV, YYDKDF (reference sequence). The CDR3: CATSEGLVYEQYF. CDR3 DNA sequence: TGTGCCACCAGCGAGGGTTTGGTCTACGAGCAGTACTTC.

The chain links TRBV19 to TRBJ2-7; 10 bases line up with TRBD2. The CDR3 runs 14 residues. V lost 5 bases and J lost 1; bases outside the gene matches: 2. CDR1 is LNHDA, CDR2 SQIVND, per germline (reference sequence). The CDR3 region is CASSVGLASYEQYF. In DNA form, the CDR3 reads TGTGCCAGTAGTGTGGGACTAGCGTCCTACGAGCAGTACTTC.

This clonotype appeared a few times. The chain links TRBV15 to TRBJ2-2; 7 bases line up with TRBD2. The trim removed 7 bases at V and 5 bases at J, leaving 7 bases unmatched. This CDR3 has 14 amino acids. Germline V gives CDR1 LNHNV, CDR2 YYDKDF (reference sequence). The DNA for the CDR3 is TGTGCCACCACCAATGGGGAGGGTACCGGGGAGCTGTTTTTT. Translation: CATTNGEGTGELFF.

The chain employs TRBV2 and TRBJ2-7; 9 bases match TRBD1. CDR3 length equals 15 residues. Trimming removed 6 bases from V and 7 bases from J; junction bases left unmatched: 13. CDR1 is SNHLY, CDR2 FYNNEI, per germline. The DNA of the CDR3 is TGTGCCAGCAGAGGGACAGGGACAATTATTTATGAGCAGTACTTC. This sequence encodes CASRGTGTIIYEQYF.

The rearrangement joins TRBV15 to TRBJ2-7; D remains unclear. Trimming pared 0 bases from V and 3 bases from J, leaving 9 bases between. Germline V gene lookup returns CDR1 LNHNV and CDR2 YYDKDF (reference sequence). The CDR3 totals 14 residues. The CDR3 loop reads CATSREATSYEQYF. The CDR3 DNA reads TGTGCCACCAGCAGAGAAGCGACAAGCTACGAGCAGTACTTC.

V and J are TRBV10-2 and TRBJ2-5, with a possible D match to TRBD1 (6 bases). Germline CDR1 is WSHSY and CDR2 is SAAADI. The V gene lost 8 bases and the J gene lost 4 bases, with 14 bases spanning the gap. This CDR3 contains 13 residues. CDR3: CASLFTGSETQYF. CDR3 DNA: TGCGCCAGCTTGTTTACAGGGTCAGAGACCCAGTACTTC.

The table lists this clonotype with many counts. This chain connects TRBV9 to TRBJ2-7, with TRBD2 matching 8 bases. V dropped 1 base and J dropped 4; count of bases not matched to a gene: 10. The CDR3 covers 16 residues. The germline V gene has CDR1 SGDLS and CDR2 YYNGEE. CDR3 bases: TGTGCCAGCAGCGTACGGCCGGGAGGGCCCCCATACGAGCAGTACTTC. Its translation: CASSVRPGGPPYEQYF.

A single count supports this clonotype. Being one base from a much bigger clone, this may be a read error. The chain carries TRBV3-1 and TRBJ2-5; D gene uncertain. Per germline, CDR1 LGHDT and CDR2 YNNKEL (reference sequence). This CDR3 has 12 amino acids. The CDR3 DNA is TGTACCAGCAGATTCCTCGACGAGACCCAGTACTTC. It translates to CTSRFLDETQYF.

The rearrangement joins TRBV9 to TRBJ2-1, with D perhaps matching TRBD2 (7 bases). This CDR3 is built from 19 residues. The V and J ends lost 2 bases and 2 bases respectively, with 23 bases between them. Germline V gene lookup returns CDR1 SGDLS and CDR2 YYNGEE. The CDR3 DNA reads as TGTGCCAGCAGCGTCCCAACTCAGGGGAGGGGTACACCCTACAATGAGCAGTTCTTC. This encodes CASSVPTQGRGTPYNEQFF.

Comments on this clonotype: Being one base from a much bigger clone, this may be a read error. The J gene is TRBJ1-2, the V gene TRBV12-3 or TRBV12-4, with D maybe TRBD1 (5 bases). Trimming left V 6 bases short and J 6 bases short, with 17 bases between. The CDR3 length is 14 residues. The CDR3 spells CASSKVDRGDGYTF. CDR3 nucleotides: TGTGCCAGCAGCAAGGTGGACCGAGGGGATGGCTACACCTTC.